The clone carrying this T cell receptor beta chain was detected ten times or more. Its antigen remains unidentified. These data are taken from a study of regulatory T cells in long-lasting Graves disease. Study-level findings and limits: Patients with persistent Graves' had lower TCR diversity than newly diagnosed patients. A reduction in accuracy may have resulted from the small sample size. Among the persistent patients, 2,500 to 3,500 public clonotypes were shared, more than the roughly 970 shared among new patients.

Indicated time point: persistent/refractory GD, antithyroid drugs over 5 years with positive TRAb. RNA isolated from PBMCs was used to make the TCR library. In building TCR beta libraries, iRepertoire HTBI primers were used together with Arm-PCR of CDR3 regions. TCRdb re-called the multiplex PCR reads through MiXCR, storing one row per CDR3 protein. The table includes 300,000 to 500,000 distinct CDR3 sequences, about a fifth detected once. The sequenced sample was peripheral blood mononuclear cells (PBMCs), obtained when the disease was refractory, from a patient treated with antithyroid drugs. The TCR was taken from a female donor with Graves disease.

The CDR3 sequence: CASSQRQGRNEQYF. CDR3 nucleotides: TGTGCCAGCAGCCAACGACAGGGGAGGAACGAGCAGTACTTC. The chain is built from TRBV12-3 or TRBV12-4 and TRBJ2-7, with 8 bases aligning to TRBD1. Trimming cost V 6 bases and J 5 bases; bases outside gene matches: 9. CDR3 length: 14 residues.